Below are 8 T cell receptor beta chains sequenced from a single sample in a study of cytomegalovirus exposure and HLA in healthy donors. Use of 60 Vbeta and 13 Jbeta primers characterized the PCR. The data were produced by immunoSEQ multiplex PCR, yet TCRdb's version contains in-frame clones alone and is incomplete. The sample includes 150,000 or so clones, 80% seen only once; the top ten take approximately 15%. The sequencing sample was made of PBMCs. These receptors all come from a woman in her forties in good health and CMV-seronegative.

This clone was seen a few times. The gene calls are TRBV6-6 and TRBJ2-7; 7 bases are a match to TRBD2. V gave up 6 bases and J gave up 4 bases; unmatched junction bases: 12. The CDR3 is made up of 15 amino acids. From germline, CDR1 is MNHNY and CDR2 SVGAGI (reference sequence). The CDR3 loop is CASRRSLMGGYEQYF. DNA for the CDR3: TGTGCCAGCAGGCGTAGCCTAATGGGGGGGTACGAGCAGTACTTC.

The chain combines TRBV5-1 with TRBJ2-5, with 8 bases identical to TRBD1. Germline CDR1 SGHRS, CDR2 YFSETQ. J lost 0 bases, V lost 4 bases, and 5 bases had no gene match. The CDR3 totals 15 residues. The CDR3 nucleotides read TGCGCCAGCAGCGCAGGGGACAGGTACCAAGAGACCCAGTACTTC. It translates to CASSAGDRYQETQYF.

V usage is TRBV19 and J usage is TRBJ1-2, with 7 bases lining up with TRBD1. Trimming cost V 5 bases and J 7 bases; bases outside gene matches: 4. The CDR3 loop spans 12 amino acids. CDR1 and CDR2 from the germline V gene are LNHDA and SQIVND (reference sequence). The CDR3 DNA is TGTGCCAGTAGTCCCCGACAGGGTGGCTACACCTTC. It codes for CASSPRQGGYTF.

The V call is TRBV7-9, the J call TRBJ2-3; D is unresolved. The CDR3 totals 15 residues. Germline assignment: CDR1 SEHNR and CDR2 FQNEAQ (reference sequence). V lost 7 bases, J lost 0 bases, and 14 bases lay in between. Here the CDR3 reads CASTVTVSSTDTQYF. In DNA form, the CDR3 reads TGTGCCAGCACCGTCACGGTCTCTAGCACAGATACGCAGTATTTT.

This clone was observed a handful of times. V gene TRBV6-5 combines with J gene TRBJ2-7; tentatively, D is TRBD1 (8 bases). CDR1 MNHEY and CDR2 SVGAGI come from the germline V gene. The CDR3 is 15 residues long. V lost 7 bases to trimming and J lost 2 bases, with 18 bases between them. In DNA, the CDR3 is TGTGCCAGCACCATCACGGGGGGACAGGCCTACGAGCAGTACTTC. Translating it yields CASTITGGQAYEQYF.

This chain connects TRBV7-9 to TRBJ2-7, with 8 bases aligning to TRBD1. V shed 8 bases and J 6 bases; nucleotides not matched to a gene: 12. Germline-derived CDR1 and CDR2 are SEHNR and FQNEAQ (reference sequence). This CDR3 has 14 residues. The CDR3 protein is CASGPGQVIGEQYF. CDR3 in DNA: TGTGCCAGCGGGCCGGGACAGGTAATTGGCGAGCAGTACTTC.

The chain recombines TRBV12-2 with TRBJ2-2; whether TRBD1, the table's D call, matches the DNA was not checked. TRBV12-2 is listed as a pseudogene. This CDR3 region has 17 residues. The CDR3 reads CASRLPEDRGGAGELFF. CDR3 DNA sequence: TGTGCAAGTCGCTTACCCGAAGACAGGGGAGGCGCCGGGGAGCTGTTTTTT.

The chain links TRBV6-5 to TRBJ1-1; possible D gene TRBD1, 6 bases. V lost 6 bases and J 10 bases, leaving 18 bases between the germline ends. This CDR3 region has 13 residues. CDR1 and CDR2 (germline): MNHEY, SVGAGI. The CDR3 coding sequence is TGTGCCAGCAGCCGCGATCCCACAGGGTCAGCTTTCTTT. Translated: CASSRDPTGSAFF.